This passage covers 15 T cell receptor beta chains from one sample sequenced in a study of blood T cells in healthy people across ages. A sample-barcoded 5' primer and a J-beta primer mix were used in a second PCR of about 7 to 11 cycles. One entry per CDR3 protein, called by TCRdb with MiXCR from the 5' RACE reads. The sample includes 760,000 or so distinct CDR3 sequences, around a quarter of them seen just once. The same sample was also studied in work on T cells of mothers and their children.

Sequenced material: blood. Source of these receptors: a boy younger than 18 in good health.

The V and J genes are TRBV28 and TRBJ1-4; D is unclear. V gave up 5 bases and J gave up 3 bases, with 16 bases separating them. Germline V gene data show CDR1 as MDHEN and CDR2 as SYDVKM. The CDR3 has 16 residues. The CDR3 is CASSPRKEASNEKLFF. In nucleotides, the CDR3 is TGTGCCAGCAGTCCGAGAAAGGAGGCCTCTAATGAAAAACTGTTTTTT.

This clonotype has only a few counts. This chain joins TRBV6-6 and TRBJ2-1, with D maybe TRBD2 (5 bases). V was shortened by 6 bases and J by 8 bases, with 14 bases between the two germline ends. From germline, CDR1 is MNHNY and CDR2 SVGAGI (reference sequence). The CDR3 has 13 residues. CDR3 in amino acids: CASSSPFSDEQFF. As DNA, the CDR3 is TGTGCCAGCAGCTCGCCTTTTAGCGATGAGCAGTTCTTC.

The genes are TRBV15 and TRBJ2-1, with 7 bases aligning to TRBD2. CDR3 length equals 15 residues. The J segment lost 5 bases and the V segment lost 0 bases, leaving 4 bases of the junction unmatched. Germline V gene sequence: CDR1 LNHNV, CDR2 YYDKDF (reference sequence). The CDR3 nucleotides read TGTGCCACCAGCAGAGATGGGCGGGGGAACAATGAGCAGTTCTTC. It yields the protein CATSRDGRGNNEQFF.

This sequence joins TRBV11-2 and TRBJ2-3; a weak D match, TRBD2 (6 bases). V lost 6 bases to trimming and J lost 4 bases, with 17 bases between them. Germline V CDR1 and CDR2: SGHAT, FQNNGV. The CDR3 sequence is 15 residues long. The CDR3 bases are TGTGCCAGCAGTACTGGCGGGGTCAGCGCAGATACGCAGTATTTT. The encoded protein is CASSTGGVSADTQYF.

This clonotype has just a few counts. The chain couples TRBV20-1 to TRBJ1-2; no definite D call. Germline-derived CDR1 and CDR2 are DFQATT and SNEGSKA (reference sequence). The CDR3 covers 12 residues. The CDR3 reads CRGHSYRDGYTF. The CDR3 DNA is TGCAGGGGCCACAGCTACCGGGATGGCTACACCTTC.

A single count supports this clonotype. This chain uses TRBV5-1 with TRBJ2-7; TRBD1 matches 7 bases. This CDR3 has 14 residues. J lost 6 bases, V lost 2 bases, and 8 bases had no gene match. CDR1 is SGHRS, CDR2 YFSETQ, per germline. DNA of the CDR3: TGCGCCAGCAGCTTCGACAGGGTAGGCGGCGAGCAGTACTTC. This sequence encodes CASSFDRVGGEQYF.

This clonotype has a handful of counts. The chain links TRBV28 to TRBJ2-7; 9 nucleotides align to TRBD2. V shed 5 bases and J 0 bases; nucleotides not matched to a gene: 5. Germline lookup yields CDR1 MDHEN and CDR2 SYDVKM. The CDR3 totals 15 residues. The CDR3 loop is CASSPRLADSYEQYF. For the CDR3, the DNA is TGTGCCAGCAGTCCCAGACTAGCGGACTCCTACGAGCAGTACTTC.

This chain joins TRBV15 and TRBJ2-4; possibly TRBD2 for D (5 bases). Germline CDR1 reads LNHNV; CDR2 reads YYDKDF (reference sequence). The germline V and J ends were trimmed by 0 bases and 2 bases, with 20 bases remaining between them. The CDR3 has 19 residues. The CDR3 loop reads CATSRDPGRVSGTKNIQYF. In DNA form, the CDR3 reads TGTGCCACCAGCAGAGACCCGGGAAGAGTGAGCGGAACCAAAAACATTCAGTACTTC.

The CDR3 sequence: CATSDVRGTSSSYNEQFF. DNA of the CDR3: TGTGCCACCAGTGATGTCAGGGGAACGTCAAGCTCCTACAATGAGCAGTTCTTC. The chain carries TRBV24-1 and TRBJ2-1; D perhaps matches TRBD1 (6 bases). The CDR3 is 18 residues long. Per germline, CDR1 KGHDR and CDR2 SFDVKD. Deletions cut 3 bases from V and 0 bases from J, with 17 bases between.

The chain recombines TRBV27 with TRBJ2-5, with 14 bases aligning to TRBD2. The CDR3 has 16 amino acids. J lost 5 bases, V lost 5 bases, and 7 bases had no gene match. Looked up from germline, CDR1 is MNHEY and CDR2 is SMNVEV (reference sequence). The CDR3, as DNA: TGTGCCAGCAGTCTGGGGACTAGCGGGGGATATGAGACCCAGTACTTC. Protein sequence: CASSLGTSGGYETQYF.

This clonotype came up many times. The chain carries TRBV2 and TRBJ2-3, with 10 bases matching TRBD1. The CDR3 has 15 amino acids. Germline values: CDR1 SNHLY, CDR2 FYNNEI. Unmatched junction bases numbered 5, after V lost 6 bases and J lost 2 bases. The CDR3 spells CASSPGQGFTDTQYF. The CDR3 DNA is TGTGCCAGCAGCCCGGGACAGGGGTTCACAGATACGCAGTATTTT.

The chain couples TRBV28 to TRBJ2-1; D might be TRBD2 (6 bases). This CDR3 contains 15 residues. The germline CDR1 and CDR2 sequences are MDHEN and SYDVKM. V was clipped by 7 bases and J by 4 bases, with 17 bases between them. The CDR3 bases are TGTGCCAGCACCTTAGCGGAAGCTGGGTACAATGAGCAGTTCTTC. This sequence encodes CASTLAEAGYNEQFF.

The chain carries TRBV7-8 and TRBJ2-5; a weak D match, TRBD2 (6 bases). The end of the DNA fits TRBJ2-7 better, so the J call may be wrong. Germline values: CDR1 SGHVS, CDR2 FQNEAQ. This CDR3 has 14 residues. The CDR3 DNA reads TGTGCCAGCGTCGAGAGGGAGGAAGCCTACGAGCAGTACTTC. Translated: CASVEREEAYEQYF.

This clonotype was counted once. The genes are TRBV20-1 and TRBJ1-1; 7 nucleotides match TRBD1. J was trimmed by 4 bases and V by 2 bases; bases with no gene match: 4. The CDR3 is 13 amino acids. Germline CDR1 reads DFQATT; CDR2 reads SNEGSKA (reference sequence). The CDR3, as DNA: TGCAGTGCTAGAAAGACAGGGACCACTGAAGCTTTCTTT. Amino acid sequence: CSARKTGTTEAFF.

The genes are TRBV28 and TRBJ2-5; 10 bases map to TRBD2. The closer fit of TRBJ2-7 to the DNA end suggests the J call may be wrong. Germline CDR1 is MDHEN and CDR2 is SYDVKM. The CDR3 extends over 14 amino acids. This chain's CDR3 is CASRSSGRAYEQYF. CDR3 in DNA: TGTGCCAGCAGATCAAGCGGGAGGGCCTACGAGCAGTACTTC.